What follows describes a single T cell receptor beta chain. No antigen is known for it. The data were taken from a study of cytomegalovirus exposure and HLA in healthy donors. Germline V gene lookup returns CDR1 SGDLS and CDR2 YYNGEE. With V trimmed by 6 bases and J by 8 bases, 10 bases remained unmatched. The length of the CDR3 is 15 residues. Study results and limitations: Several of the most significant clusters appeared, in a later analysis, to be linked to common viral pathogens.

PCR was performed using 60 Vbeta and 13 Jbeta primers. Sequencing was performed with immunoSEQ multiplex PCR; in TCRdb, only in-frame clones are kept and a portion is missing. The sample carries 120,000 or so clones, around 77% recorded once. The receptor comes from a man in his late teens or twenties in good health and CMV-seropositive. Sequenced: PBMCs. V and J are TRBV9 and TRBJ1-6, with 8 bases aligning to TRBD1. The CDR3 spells CASTPGTGPYSPLHF. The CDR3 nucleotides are TGTGCCAGCACCCCTGGGACAGGCCCTTATTCACCCCTCCACTTT. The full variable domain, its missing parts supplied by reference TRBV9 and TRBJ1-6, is DSGVTQTPKHLITATGQRVTLRCSPRSGDLSVYWYQQSLDQGLQFLIQYYNGEERAKGNILERFSAQQFPDLHSELNLSSLELGDSALYFCASTPGTGPYSPLHFGNGTRLTVT.